A selection of T cell receptor beta chains follows, all from one sample in a study of cytomegalovirus exposure and HLA in healthy donors. Generated by immunoSEQ multiplex PCR, the TCRdb table keeps only in-frame clones and is missing some. Of some 150,000 clones in the sample, roughly 83% were seen once. What was sequenced was PBMCs. All receptors derive from a woman younger than 35 in good health and CMV-seronegative. Each CDR3 is given without its conserved first and last residue.

V	J	CDR3
TRBV2	TRBJ1-2	ASRGTAYLSGYT
TRBV18	TRBJ2-3	ASSPTKRGGADTQY
TRBV19	TRBJ2-5	ASSTPWDRAQETQY
TRBV5-1	TRBJ2-7	ASSPGQGAGEQY
TRBV18	TRBJ2-7	ASSPQGVHEQY
TRBV4-2	TRBJ2-3	ASSQDWRDADTQY
TRBV10-3	TRBJ1-1	AGGTGVNTEAF
TRBV10-3	TRBJ2-1	ATRGTGRENEQF
TRBV30	TRBJ1-1	ASQGAREAF
TRBV13	TRBJ1-5	ASSYRGGQGSNQPQH
TRBV5-5	TRBJ2-7	ASSWGQSSYEQY
TRBV5-1	TRBJ1-4	ASSLMGQGSEKLF
TRBV12-5	TRBJ2-3	ASGWEGFTDTQY
TRBV19	TRBJ1-6	ASTPGAAYGSPLH
TRBV21-1	TRBJ1-3	ASSNKGQGSGNTIY
TRBV6-5	TRBJ2-2	ASSLGQLNTGELF
TRBV19	TRBJ2-1	ASSMNLLYNEQF
TRBV27	TRBJ1-2	ASSSRPRDGYT
TRBV18	TRBJ2-5	ASSLRQGGETQY
TRBV6-1	TRBJ1-6	ASSESPTGAYNSPLH
TRBV2	TRBJ2-6	ASRMREGRNVLT
TRBV2	TRBJ1-5	ASQGDNQPQH
TRBV6-6	TRBJ1-1	ATSPVNTEAF
TRBV29-1	TRBJ2-5	SVDLTGGETQY
TRBV25-1	TRBJ1-1	ASSDNPGAEAF
TRBV30	TRBJ2-7	AWNGEVYEQY
TRBV6-1	TRBJ2-1	ATPTSGVHNEQF
TRBV6-5	TRBJ1-1	ASRGDRGPNTEAF
TRBV30	TRBJ1-1	AWSVNGAEGLEAF
TRBV9	TRBJ1-1	ASSSQVGALQEAF
TRBV5-4	TRBJ2-3	ASSQDLGVSTDTQY
TRBV6-1	TRBJ1-2	ASSESEGVGGYT